The next 23 T cell receptor beta chains were all read from a single sample in a study of PD-1 blockade in classical Hodgkin lymphoma. Every patient had relapsed following autologous stem cell transplantation, and cohorts differed in brentuximab vedotin exposure. Libraries were prepared by immunoSEQ multiplex PCR; TCRdb keeps only in-frame clonotypes and omits some of them. Here the sample spans 35,000 to 45,000 clones, approximately 70% being singletons. This specimen was peripheral blood mononuclear cells (PBMCs), taken at baseline. Every receptor here comes from a human donor with classical Hodgkin lymphoma.

V is TRBV7-6 and J is TRBJ2-7; 10 bases are a match to TRBD2. V shed 0 bases, J shed 0 bases, and the junction held 2 bases outside the gene matches. The CDR3 has 16 amino acids. The V gene's germline CDR1 is SGHVS and CDR2 FNYEAQ. The chain's CDR3 is CASSLASSGSSYEQYF. DNA for the CDR3: TGTGCCAGCAGCTTAGCTTCTAGCGGGAGCTCCTACGAGCAGTACTTC.

The genes are TRBV27 and TRBJ1-2, with a possible D match to TRBD1 (5 bases). Trimming left V 4 bases short and J 8 bases short, with 20 bases between. Germline values: CDR1 MNHEY, CDR2 SMNVEV (reference sequence). The CDR3 totals 15 residues. The CDR3 protein is CASSSTLGLAGGYTF. The CDR3 nucleotides are TGTGCCAGCAGTTCAACCCTAGGCCTAGCAGGGGGCTACACCTTC.

CDR3 in DNA: TGTGCCAGCAGCAACGGACAGGGGGATGGCTACACCTTC. This sequence encodes CASSNGQGDGYTF. The chain combines TRBV9 with TRBJ1-2; 10 bases map to TRBD1. The germline V gene encodes CDR1 SGDLS and CDR2 YYNGEE. This CDR3 region has 13 residues. With V trimmed by 4 bases and J by 6 bases, 3 bases remained unmatched.

The chain couples TRBV4-1 to TRBJ1-6; maybe TRBD1 (6 bases). CDR1 is MGHRA and CDR2 is YSYEKL in the germline V gene. There are 18 residues in the CDR3. V was shortened by 0 bases and J by 4 bases, with 16 bases between the two germline ends. The CDR3 reads CASSQDLRAGAYNSPLHF. For the CDR3, the DNA is TGCGCCAGCAGCCAAGATCTTAGGGCAGGGGCTTATAATTCACCCCTCCACTTT.

The chain recombines TRBV7-3 with TRBJ2-1, with D hard to call. The length of the CDR3 is 15 residues. Germline CDR1 is SGHTA and CDR2 is FQGTGA. Trimming cost V 5 bases and J 2 bases, with 13 bases left between them. The CDR3 bases are TGTGCCAGCAGCCTCCGCCTCTTGCCCTACAATGAGCAGTTCTTC. Protein product: CASSLRLLPYNEQFF.

The V gene is TRBV27, the J gene TRBJ2-1, with 12 bases identical to TRBD2. Germline trimming cut 2 bases from V and 7 bases from J; bases unmatched to any gene: 12. This CDR3 has 18 amino acids. Looked up from germline, CDR1 is MNHEY and CDR2 is SMNVEV (reference sequence). The CDR3 DNA sequence: TGTGCCAGCAGTTTACAGACTAGCGGGGGTGCCGCCATTAATGAGCAGTTCTTC. Amino acids: CASSLQTSGGAAINEQFF.

The chain couples TRBV9 to TRBJ2-5; D uncertain. Germline V CDR1 and CDR2: SGDLS, YYNGEE. The CDR3 has 15 amino acids. V gave up 0 bases and J gave up 4 bases, with 13 bases separating them. The CDR3 sequence: CASSVGGAGLETQYF. The CDR3 DNA reads as TGTGCCAGCAGCGTAGGAGGCGCCGGGTTAGAGACCCAGTACTTC.

The gene calls are TRBV13 and TRBJ2-2, with 12 nucleotides matching TRBD2. From germline, CDR1 is PRHDT and CDR2 FYEKMQ (reference sequence). V shed 5 bases, J shed 2 bases, and the junction held 15 bases outside the gene matches. The CDR3 runs 20 residues. The CDR3 DNA is TGTGCCAGCAGCCCCCGCCGGAGACTAGCGGGAGAAGCAAACACCGGGGAGCTGTTTTTT. Protein sequence: CASSPRRRLAGEANTGELFF. The full variable domain, its missing parts supplied by reference TRBV13 and TRBJ2-2, is AAGVIQSPRHLIKEKRETATLKCYPIPRHDTVYWYQQGPGQDPQFLISFYEKMQSDKGSIPDRFSAQQFSDYHSELNMSSLELGDSALYFCASSPRRRLAGEANTGELFFGEGSRLTVL.

This clone showed up many times. The J gene is TRBJ2-7, the V gene TRBV30; D perhaps matches TRBD1 (5 bases). This CDR3 has 14 amino acids. The germline V and J ends were trimmed by 7 bases and 0 bases, with 16 bases remaining between them. The germline V gene has CDR1 GTSNPN and CDR2 SVGIG (reference sequence). CDR3 DNA sequence: TGTGCCTTCCTGGACACATTTGCCTCCTACGAGCAGTACTTC. It encodes CAFLDTFASYEQYF.

The chain has TRBV6-1 and TRBJ2-7; TRBD2 is a possible D gene (6 bases). Between the trimmed V and J ends, which lost 2 bases and 3 bases, there was a span of 14 bases. This CDR3 contains 15 residues. In germline, CDR1 is MNHNS, CDR2 SASEGT. Here the CDR3 reads CASSEPGGSHYEQYF. The CDR3 bases are TGTGCCAGCAGTGAACCTGGGGGGTCGCACTACGAGCAGTACTTC.

The V call is TRBV10-1, the J call TRBJ2-7; tentative D call: TRBD2 (5 bases). Germline V gene lookup returns CDR1 WNHNN and CDR2 SYGVQD (reference sequence). The CDR3 has 14 residues. The V gene lost 6 bases and the J gene lost 1 base, with 13 bases spanning the gap. In DNA, the CDR3 is TGCGCCAGCAGGCGATCCCGGGGATCCTACGAGCAGTACTTC. This translates into CASRRSRGSYEQYF.

The V call is TRBV30, the J call TRBJ1-2, with a tentative D call TRBD1 (6 bases). The ends were cut back, 5 bases at V and 4 bases at J, with 17 bases in the middle. This CDR3 is built from 14 residues. Germline V CDR1 and CDR2: GTSNPN, SVGIG (reference sequence). This CDR3 reads CAWLDRRSFYGYTF. DNA of the CDR3: TGTGCCTGGCTCGACAGGCGCTCATTCTATGGCTACACCTTC.

In DNA, the CDR3 is TGCGCCAGCAGCCAAGAACCCAGGGCGAACGAGCCCCAGCATTTT. Amino acid sequence: CASSQEPRANEPQHF. The chain couples TRBV4-3 to TRBJ1-5; a possible D gene is TRBD1 (5 bases). Germline CDR1 LGHNA, CDR2 YSLEER. Deletions cut 0 bases from V and 8 bases from J, with 14 bases between. The CDR3 is made up of 15 amino acids.

The rearrangement uses TRBV25-1 and TRBJ2-1, with TRBD2 matching over 8 bases. The V gene's germline CDR1 is MGHDK and CDR2 SYGVNS. The CDR3 totals 15 residues. Germline trimming cut 6 bases from V and 0 bases from J; bases unmatched to any gene: 4. Here the CDR3 reads CASRTGGSSYNEQFF. In nucleotides, the CDR3 is TGTGCCAGCAGGACGGGGGGGAGCTCCTACAATGAGCAGTTCTTC.

This chain connects TRBV5-1 to TRBJ2-3; 7 positions match TRBD2. V was clipped by 0 bases and J by 3 bases; unmatched bases: 4. Germline assignment: CDR1 SGHRS and CDR2 YFSETQ. The CDR3 runs to 15 residues. As DNA, the CDR3 is TGCGCCAGCAGCTTGGCGGGAGGAAGAACAGATACGCAGTATTTT. Amino acids: CASSLAGGRTDTQYF.

V is TRBV25-1 and J is TRBJ1-5; no clear D gene. CDR1 MGHDK and CDR2 SYGVNS come from the germline V gene. V was shortened by 2 bases and J by 0 bases, with 5 bases between the two germline ends. The CDR3 sequence is 14 residues long. CDR3 in amino acids: CASSEGVSNQPQHF. The CDR3 nucleotides are TGTGCCAGCAGTGAAGGGGTTAGCAATCAGCCCCAGCATTTT.

The V call is TRBV9, the J call TRBJ2-1; D possibly uses TRBD1 or TRBD2 (6 bases each). Germline CDR1 SGDLS, CDR2 YYNGEE. This CDR3 comprises 15 residues. V lost 0 bases and J 2 bases, leaving 9 bases between the germline ends. DNA for the CDR3: TGTGCCAGCAGCGTAGAAAGGGGGGCCTACAATGAGCAGTTCTTC. As protein: CASSVERGAYNEQFF.

The chain employs TRBV6-6 and TRBJ1-1; tentatively, D is TRBD1 (6 bases). Deletions cut 2 bases from V and 0 bases from J, with 13 bases between. CDR1 and CDR2 (germline): MNHNY, SVGAGI (reference sequence). This CDR3 is built from 16 residues. For the CDR3, the DNA is TGTGCCAGCAGTTACGGCCTTACAGGGTTGAACACTGAAGCTTTCTTT. Its translation is CASSYGLTGLNTEAFF.

The chain is built from TRBV4-3 and TRBJ1-1; 7 bases match TRBD1. Per germline, CDR1 LGHNA and CDR2 YSLEER. CDR3 length equals 13 residues. Germline trimming cut 4 bases from V and 6 bases from J; bases unmatched to any gene: 5. CDR3 region: CASSLLGTAEAFF. The DNA for the CDR3 is TGCGCCAGCAGCCTCCTCGGGACAGCTGAAGCTTTCTTT.

This clone was seen more than once but under ten times. The rearrangement uses TRBV7-9 and TRBJ2-2; D could derive from TRBD1 or TRBD2 (5 bases each). The ends were cut back, 7 bases at V and 7 bases at J, with 10 bases in the middle. The CDR3 is made up of 12 amino acids. Looked up from germline, CDR1 is SEHNR and CDR2 is FQNEAQ (reference sequence). The CDR3 region is CASTLRGGELFF. CDR3 DNA sequence: TGTGCCAGCACCCTGAGGGGCGGGGAGCTGTTTTTT.

This rearrangement joins TRBV4-3 to TRBJ1-2; TRBD1 matches 8 bases. The germline CDR1 and CDR2 sequences are LGHNA and YSLEER. V was clipped by 1 base and J by 7 bases; unmatched bases: 14. This CDR3 spans 17 amino acids. CDR3 nucleotides: TGCGCCAGCAGCCAAGGGAGGGCTGCAGGGGGCAGAGCTGGCTACACCTTC. This encodes CASSQGRAAGGRAGYTF.

V gene TRBV7-3 combines with J gene TRBJ2-7; a weak D match, TRBD2 (5 bases). The CDR3 covers 14 residues. The germline V gene encodes CDR1 SGHTA and CDR2 FQGTGA. V shed 6 bases and J shed 7 bases, with 19 bases lying between them. The DNA of the CDR3 is TGTGCCAGCAGTCTAGAGGGCGCGGCAGCAGAGCAGTACTTC. Its protein is CASSLEGAAAEQYF.

The chain uses TRBV6-5 and TRBJ2-7; D tentatively reads TRBD1 or TRBD2 (5 bases each). There are 14 residues in the CDR3. Between the trimmed V and J ends, which lost 7 bases and 2 bases, there was a span of 15 bases. CDR1 and CDR2 (germline): MNHEY, SVGAGI. The CDR3 DNA follows: TGTGCCAGCAATCTCGGGAAGGGGCCCTACGAGCAGTACTTC. As protein: CASNLGKGPYEQYF.